A selection of T cell receptor beta chains follows, all from one sample in a study of shared clonotypes between healthy human individuals. Produced via immunoSEQ multiplex PCR; TCRdb's table is partial and in-frame only. The sample yields 1 million to 1.3 million clones, roughly 74% seen once. Input material: memory CD4+ T cells from PBMCs. The origin of the receptors is a man younger than 35 in good health. Some clones in this sample may be carry-over from other donors' samples. The CDR3 runs from the conserved cysteine through the conserved F or W. A D gene is named only where the DNA matches it firmly. Expanded clones get a size class; other rows say once, few or many, or leave the size out.

D	size	V	J	CDR3	DNA
TRBD2	NA	TRBV5-1	TRBJ2-2	CASSLLAGGEPGELFF	TGCGCCAGCAGCCTCCTAGCGGGAGGGGAACCCGGGGAGCTGTTTTTT
TRBD2	NA	TRBV28	TRBJ2-1	CASRFSGQSSYNEQFF	TGTGCCAGCAGGTTTAGCGGGCAAAGCTCCTACAATGAGCAGTTCTTC
TRBD1	NA	TRBV28	TRBJ2-7	CASSLVGTANYEQYF	TGTGCCAGCAGTTTAGTCGGGACAGCCAACTACGAGCAGTACTTC
TRBD1	NA	TRBV27	TRBJ2-1	CASSSRPGQSNEQFF	TGTGCCAGCAGTTCCAGACCGGGACAGTCCAATGAGCAGTTCTTC
NA	NA	TRBV5-1	TRBJ2-3	CASSLAPGTDTQYF	TGCGCCAGCAGCTTGGCCCCAGGGACAGATACGCAGTATTTT
TRBD1	NA	TRBV15	TRBJ2-3	CATSRAGVRTGGRGDTQYF	TGTGCCACCAGCAGAGCGGGTGTTAGGACAGGGGGTCGAGGAGATACGCAGTATTTT
NA	once	TRBV11-2	TRBJ2-3	CASSLNPGSDTQYF	TGTGCCAGCAGCTTAAACCCCGGGTCAGATACGCAGTATTTT
NA	NA	TRBV6-1	TRBJ1-3	CASSERLSTIYF	TGTGCCAGCAGTGAACGCCTCTCGACCATATATTTT
NA	NA	TRBV2	TRBJ2-3	CASSKTRDTQYF	TGTGCCAGCAGCAAGACAAGGGATACGCAGTATTTT
NA	NA	TRBV11-3	TRBJ2-7	CASSLDSGSYEQYF	TGTGCCAGCAGCTTAGATTCCGGATCCTACGAGCAGTACTTC
NA	NA	TRBV7-2	TRBJ2-3	CASSLVTGGTDTQYF	TGTGCCAGCAGCTTAGTTACGGGCGGTACAGATACGCAGTATTTT
TRBD1	few	TRBV7-3	TRBJ2-5	CASSLGTGWSETQYF	TGTGCCAGCAGCTTAGGGACAGGTTGGTCCGAGACCCAGTACTTC
TRBD1	NA	TRBV28	TRBJ2-5	CASSLGTGGQETQYF	TGTGCCAGCAGTTTGGGGACAGGGGGCCAAGAGACCCAGTACTTC
NA	once	TRBV7-2	TRBJ2-2	CASRRPPGGELFF	TGTGCCAGCAGACGACCCCCGGGGGGGGAGCTGTTTTTT
NA	NA	TRBV25-1	TRBJ2-3	CASSTVVTHTADTQYF	TGTGCCAGCAGCACCGTAGTGACACACACCGCAGATACGCAGTATTTT
TRBD1	NA	TRBV5-1	TRBJ2-1	CASGTGGFDEQFF	TGCGCCAGCGGGACAGGGGGCTTCGATGAGCAGTTCTTC
NA	NA	TRBV10-3	TRBJ1-5	CAISGGGNQPQHF	TGTGCCATCAGTGGAGGGGGGAATCAGCCCCAGCATTTT
NA	few	TRBV5-6	TRBJ1-1	CASSLEGLGARNTEAFF	TGTGCCAGCAGCTTGGAAGGACTTGGGGCCCGGAACACTGAAGCTTTCTTT
TRBD2	NA	TRBV7-4	TRBJ2-1	CASSSKTSGDYNEQFF	TGTGCCAGCAGCTCTAAGACTAGCGGGGACTACAATGAGCAGTTCTTC
NA	NA	TRBV9	TRBJ2-2	CASSPRWHEANTGELFF	TGTGCCAGCAGCCCGAGGTGGCACGAAGCGAACACCGGGGAGCTGTTTTTT
NA	NA	TRBV20-1	TRBJ2-1	CSARDRVEQFF	TGCAGTGCTAGAGATCGGGTTGAGCAGTTCTTC
NA	NA	TRBV7-8	TRBJ1-4	CASSLVGRRRDEKLFF	TGTGCCAGCAGCTTAGTAGGGAGGCGGCGGGACGAAAAACTGTTTTTT
NA	NA	TRBV20-1	TRBJ2-1	CSPGQTDEQFF	TGCAGCCCCGGCCAGACGGATGAGCAGTTCTTC
NA	NA	TRBV11-3	TRBJ2-3	CASSLGISGFTDTQYF	TGTGCCAGCAGCTTAGGAATTAGCGGATTCACAGATACGCAGTATTTT